This TCR beta chain was captured in a study of identical twins. In this sample, this clonotype turned up a few times. Germline CDR1 reads SGHAT; CDR2 reads FQNNGV. With V trimmed by 5 bases and J by 3 bases, 14 bases remained unmatched. The CDR3 runs to 18 residues. A single record per CDR3 protein comes from TCRdb applying MiXCR to the 5' RACE reads. This sample has roughly 720,000 distinct CDR3 sequences; 15% to 20% occur once, and the top ten carry approximately 14%. The same sample was also studied in work on T cells expressing NK-cell markers.

This clonotype originated in a woman aged 18-29 years in good health. V is TRBV11-2 and J is TRBJ2-3; 10 bases map to TRBD2. The sequenced material came from PBMCs. This CDR3 reads CASSPYPAGGPVTDTQYF. The DNA of the CDR3 is TGTGCCAGCAGCCCCTACCCAGCGGGAGGGCCTGTAACAGATACGCAGTATTTT.